A selection of T cell receptor beta chains follows, all from one sample in a study of neurological immune-mediated disorders. Using its own MiXCR run on the 5' RACE reads, TCRdb lists one record per CDR3 protein. The sample yields more than 70,000 distinct CDR3 sequences, about a tenth seen once. Sequencing was performed on PBMCs. The receptor source for this set is a man aged 35-49 years in good health. The CDR3 runs from the conserved cysteine through the conserved F or W.

>TRBV11-2|TRBJ1-1
CASSSFRQGLSNTEAFF
>TRBV13|TRBJ2-1
CASSPPPLSYNEQFF
>TRBV29-1|TRBJ1-1
CSVEGQYSDTEAFF
>TRBV12-3/TRBV12-4|TRBJ2-5
CASSSGPRTQYF
>TRBV5-6|TRBJ2-3
CASSSTLRTSGLSTDTQYF
>TRBV5-1|TRBJ2-3
CASSLQGDTQYF
>TRBV9|TRBJ1-2
CASSLTLGRINYGYTF
>TRBV12-3/TRBV12-4|TRBJ2-6
CASSLIGIGGANVLTF
>TRBV6-5|TRBJ2-1
CASSYEAGGNEQFF
>TRBV6-5|TRBJ1-5
CASRPGAGNQPQHF
>TRBV4-1|TRBJ1-5
CASSQVWWEQPQHF
>TRBV5-1|TRBJ2-5
CASSSLAGEETQYF
>TRBV10-3|TRBJ2-3
CAISSSTRESSDTQYF
>TRBV5-1|TRBJ2-7
CASSLAAGGPQPQEYEQYF
>TRBV2|TRBJ2-7
CASTYRVAYEQYF
>TRBV5-1|TRBJ2-5
CASSVPSGGTAETQYF
>TRBV5-1|TRBJ2-1
CASSFARDYNEQFF
>TRBV11-2|TRBJ2-7
CASSLPAFGEQYF
>TRBV5-1|TRBJ2-3
CASSLVGGGQTDTQYF
>TRBV2|TRBJ2-2
CASSTGASTGELFF
>TRBV6-1|TRBJ2-3
CASRVADTQYF
>TRBV9|TRBJ2-5
CASSPGQGGGETQYF
>TRBV7-2|TRBJ1-1
CASSPNPGTGVTEAFF
>TRBV9|TRBJ1-1
CASSPRGGASTEAFF
>TRBV5-1|TRBJ2-3
CASFTGMSTDTQYF
>TRBV20-1|TRBJ2-1
CSASTGNNEQFF
>TRBV3-1|TRBJ1-5
CASSRRSIDQPQHF
>TRBV27|TRBJ2-1
CASSLSGGVYNEQFF
>TRBV7-8|TRBJ2-3
CASSLPPHSADTQYF
>TRBV5-1|TRBJ2-1
CASSPTTGTGHNDQFF
>TRBV29-1|TRBJ2-3
CSVTSVGLASDTQYF
>TRBV20-1|TRBJ1-4
CSAHTGEKLFF
>TRBV11-2|TRBJ2-3
CASSFSPSQRPTDTQYF
>TRBV5-1|TRBJ1-2
CASSLTDSNYGYTF
>TRBV28|TRBJ2-7
CASSAPGGGDYEQYF
>TRBV5-6|TRBJ2-3
CASTMTGIGDTQYF
>TRBV5-1|TRBJ2-7
CASRRTASYEQYF
>TRBV14|TRBJ2-1
CASKSRTYNEQFF
>TRBV20-1|TRBJ2-1
CSARGLAGNYNEQFF
>TRBV5-1|TRBJ2-6
CASSSPGGSPSGANVLTF
>TRBV7-9|TRBJ1-2
CASSLRGEDGYTF
>TRBV12-3/TRBV12-4|TRBJ2-7
CASLRAGDYSYEQYF
>TRBV19|TRBJ2-2
CASSMGGPSGELFF
>TRBV27|TRBJ1-1
CASVIMAPQGVNTEAFF
>TRBV5-5|TRBJ2-7
CASSLDHGSYEQYF
>TRBV4-1|TRBJ2-5
CASSSFLGVGQETQYF
>TRBV9|TRBJ2-5
CASSVEASGGIETQYF
>TRBV28|TRBJ2-7
CASSEMTGPLEQYF
>TRBV7-2|TRBJ1-6
CASSPSGTDNSPLHF